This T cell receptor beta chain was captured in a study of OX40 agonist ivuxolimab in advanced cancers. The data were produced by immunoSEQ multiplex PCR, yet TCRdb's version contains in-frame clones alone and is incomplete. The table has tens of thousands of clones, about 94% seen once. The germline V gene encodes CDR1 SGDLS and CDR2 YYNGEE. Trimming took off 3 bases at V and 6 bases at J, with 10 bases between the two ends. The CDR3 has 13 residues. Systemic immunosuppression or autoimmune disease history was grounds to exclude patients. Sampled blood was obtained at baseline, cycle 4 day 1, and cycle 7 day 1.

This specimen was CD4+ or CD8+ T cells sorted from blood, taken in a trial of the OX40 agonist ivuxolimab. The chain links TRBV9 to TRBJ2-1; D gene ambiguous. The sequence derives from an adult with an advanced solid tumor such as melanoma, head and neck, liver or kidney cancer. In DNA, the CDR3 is TGTGCCAGCAGCGAGTCCCCGGGCAATGAGCAGTTCTTC. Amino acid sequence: CASSESPGNEQFF.